Presented here are 15 T cell receptor beta chains from one specimen sequenced in a study of cytomegalovirus exposure and HLA in healthy donors. The PCR was carried out with 60 Vbeta primers and 13 Jbeta primers. Profiled with immunoSEQ multiplex PCR; TCRdb holds only in-frame clones, not every one. The sample yields approximately 100,000 clones, approximately 80% seen once. Sequenced: PBMCs. The receptor source for this set is a woman aged 35 to 49 in good health and CMV-seropositive.

As concerns this clone: One end of the junction does not line up with germline, which may come from a read error. The rearrangement links TRBV7-7 to TRBJ1-4, with D possibly being TRBD1 (6 bases). The V gene's germline CDR1 is SSHAT and CDR2 FNYEAQ (reference sequence). The CDR3 is 15 residues long. CDR3 protein: CASSLSRGRGEKLFF. CDR3 nucleotide sequence: TGTGCTAGCAGCTTATCCAGGGGTCGGGGTGAAAAACTGTTTTTT. Together with reference TRBV7-7 and TRBJ1-4, the CDR3 gives the full variable domain: GAGVSQSPRYKVTKRGQDVTLRCDPISSHATLYWYQQALGQGPEFLTYFNYEAQPDKSGLPSDRFSAERPEGSISTLTIQRTEQRDSAMYRCASSLSRGRGEKLFFGSGTQLSVL.

Only a few counts were recorded for this clone. This sequence joins TRBV18 and TRBJ1-1; the match to TRBD1 covers 8 bases. J gave up 0 bases and V 0 bases, and 3 bases lay outside the gene matches. The CDR3 extends over 16 amino acids. Germline V CDR1 and CDR2: KGHSH, LQKENI. The CDR3 sequence is CASSPPTGGMNTEAFF. DNA of the CDR3: TGTGCCAGCTCACCACCCACAGGGGGAATGAACACTGAAGCTTTCTTT.

V and J are TRBV11-2 and TRBJ1-6; 8 bases match TRBD1. The CDR3 has 15 amino acids. V gave up 8 bases and J gave up 13 bases; unmatched junction bases: 16. Germline V CDR1 and CDR2: SGHAT, FQNNGV. Written as DNA, the CDR3 is TGTGCCAGCGCTCTCATTGGGACAGGAAAAGCCCCCCTCCACTTT. This translates into CASALIGTGKAPLHF.

The rearrangement uses TRBV30 and TRBJ1-2; 7 bases are shared with TRBD1. The CDR3 contains 18 residues. J gave up 3 bases and V 6 bases, and 22 bases lay outside the gene matches. CDR1 GTSNPN and CDR2 SVGIG come from the germline V gene (reference sequence). This CDR3 is CACPSQGDGTAGHYGYTF. The CDR3 DNA reads as TGTGCCTGCCCTTCTCAGGGGGACGGGACGGCCGGTCACTATGGCTACACCTTC. Combining the CDR3 with reference TRBV30 and TRBJ1-2 gives the whole variable domain SQTIHQWPATLVQPVGSPLSLECTVEGTSNPNLYWYRQAAGRGLQLLFYSVGIGQISSEVPQNLSASRPQDRQFILSSKKLLLSDSGFYLCACPSQGDGTAGHYGYTFGSGTRLTVV.

The chain combines TRBV7-2 with TRBJ1-1, with D unclear. Germline loops: CDR1 SGHTA, CDR2 FQGNSA. The V end was cut by 6 bases, the J end by 1 base, with 12 bases between. The length of the CDR3 is 14 residues. CDR3 sequence (DNA): TGTGCCAGCAGATACCTCCTAGAGAACACTGAAGCTTTCTTT. It specifies CASRYLLENTEAFF.

V usage is TRBV11-2 and J usage is TRBJ1-6; no clear D gene. Trimming removed 0 bases at V and 10 bases at J, with 13 bases between. From germline, CDR1 is SGHAT and CDR2 FQNNGV. The CDR3 loop spans 15 amino acids. CDR3 DNA sequence: TGTGCCAGCAGCTTAGAACCGGGGTTCCGGTCACCCCTCCACTTT. It is translated as CASSLEPGFRSPLHF.

The V call is TRBV30, the J call TRBJ1-4; 8 nucleotides agree with TRBD1. The CDR3 loop spans 16 amino acids. CDR1 is GTSNPN and CDR2 is SVGIG in the germline V gene (reference sequence). After removal of 5 bases from V and 7 bases from J, the junction contained 15 bases not matched to a gene. The CDR3 DNA sequence: TGTGCCTGGTCCTTTAGGGGGACAGGCCTCACTGAAAAACTGTTTTTT. Amino acid sequence: CAWSFRGTGLTEKLFF.

The chain recombines TRBV18 with TRBJ1-6; 9 positions agree with TRBD1. Trimming removed 3 bases from V and 9 bases from J; junction bases left unmatched: 3. CDR3 length equals 14 residues. Looked up from germline, CDR1 is KGHSH and CDR2 is LQKENI. CDR3 nucleotides: TGTGCCAGCTCACCGGGACAGGGAGGTTCACCCCTCCACTTT. It translates to CASSPGQGGSPLHF.

The V and J genes are TRBV19 and TRBJ2-1; TRBD1 matches at 7 bases. Per germline, CDR1 LNHDA and CDR2 SQIVND (reference sequence). V shed 1 base and J 10 bases; nucleotides not matched to a gene: 7. This CDR3 region has 14 residues. The chain's CDR3 is CASSIARGRREQFF. The CDR3 bases are TGTGCCAGTAGTATAGCCAGGGGGAGAAGGGAGCAGTTCTTC.

The J gene is TRBJ2-2, the V gene TRBV5-1; possible D gene TRBD1, 6 bases. V lost 1 base to trimming and J lost 0 bases, with 13 bases between them. CDR3 length: 17 residues. Germline values: CDR1 SGHRS, CDR2 YFSETQ. This CDR3 is CASSLTTGLTNTGELFF. For the CDR3, the DNA is TGCGCCAGCAGCTTGACGACAGGTTTAACGAACACCGGGGAGCTGTTTTTT.

The chain employs TRBV5-8 and TRBJ1-4, with 8 bases matching TRBD1. V trimming: 4 bases; J trimming: 8 bases; junction bases outside the gene matches: 7. The CDR3 totals 14 residues. Germline V lookup: CDR1 SGHTS, CDR2 YDEGEE. The CDR3 spells CASSLTGAEEKLFF. In nucleotides, the CDR3 is TGTGCCAGCAGCCTGACAGGGGCGGAGGAAAAACTGTTTTTT.

The V and J genes are TRBV5-1 and TRBJ2-7, with TRBD2 as a possible D gene (6 bases). Germline V CDR1 and CDR2: SGHRS, YFSETQ. Trimming took 4 bases from V and 2 from J, leaving 19 bases between them. The CDR3 covers 16 residues. This CDR3 reads CASSGGVSRLAYEQYF. DNA for the CDR3: TGCGCCAGCAGCGGCGGGGTATCCCGACTTGCCTACGAGCAGTACTTC.

The chain recombines TRBV28 with TRBJ1-2, with TRBD1 matching 12 bases. J lost 7 bases, V lost 4 bases, and 4 bases had no gene match. The CDR3 totals 14 residues. Germline V gene lookup returns CDR1 MDHEN and CDR2 SYDVKM. The CDR3 region is CASSWGQGAIGYTF. The CDR3 DNA is TGTGCCAGCAGTTGGGGACAGGGGGCTATTGGCTACACCTTC.

The chain joins TRBV29-1 to TRBJ2-7, with TRBD1 identical over 8 bases. Germline CDR1 and CDR2: SQVTM and ANQGSEA. V lost 7 bases, J lost 7 bases, and 9 bases stayed unmatched. This CDR3 has 12 amino acids. As DNA, the CDR3 is TGCAGCGCCACGGGACAGGCTAGAGAGCAGTACTTC. Protein product: CSATGQAREQYF.

In DNA, the CDR3 is TGTGCCACCAGCAGAGATCTAAATAGGGGGGGTGGCTACACCTTC. This gives the protein CATSRDLNRGGGYTF. The rearrangement links TRBV15 to TRBJ1-2; weak D call: TRBD1 (6 bases). CDR3 length equals 15 residues. The V and J ends lost 0 bases and 7 bases respectively, with 15 bases between them. Germline assignment: CDR1 LNHNV and CDR2 YYDKDF (reference sequence).